This T cell receptor (beta chain) appears in the sequencing data of a study of OX40 agonist ivuxolimab in advanced cancers. Points on this clone: No antigen is known for it.

This CDR3 spans 14 amino acids. Germline CDR1 and CDR2: SGHVS and FNYEAQ. V trimming: 4 bases; J trimming: 8 bases; junction bases outside the gene matches: 9. Study-wide results and caveats: Clonal expansion was seen in CD4+ and CD8+ blood T cells by week 6 at 0.1 to 3.0 mg/kg.

The assay was immunoSEQ multiplex PCR, and TCRdb's table has in-frame clones only and misses some. The sample holds 20,000 to 25,000 clones; less than 90% are singletons and the top ten take about 15%. The sequence came from an adult with an advanced solid tumor such as melanoma, head and neck, liver or kidney cancer. The sample in question was CD4+ or CD8+ T cells sorted from blood, obtained in a trial of the OX40 agonist ivuxolimab. This sequence joins TRBV7-6 and TRBJ1-2; 8 nucleotides line up with TRBD1. CDR3 amino acids: CASSSVTGGHGYTF. The CDR3, as DNA: TGTGCCAGCAGCTCAGTTACAGGGGGGCACGGCTACACCTTC.